The 12 T cell receptor beta chains below come from one sample, sequenced in a study of CD8+ T cells in alopecia areata. Treatment given: oral pan-JAK inhibitor, 5-10 mg twice daily. cDNA reverse transcribed from extracted RNA served as the sequencing template. Sequencing was performed with immunoSEQ multiplex PCR; in TCRdb, only in-frame clones are kept and a portion is missing. The sample shows around 140,000 clones, approximately 90% of them seen only once. This specimen was CD8+ T cells sorted from blood, taken at week 4, from a patient treated with tofacitinib. The source of these receptors is a human donor with alopecia areata.

This clone was recorded only once. The chain links TRBV11-2 to TRBJ2-7; possible D gene TRBD1, 6 bases. The V end was cut by 6 bases, the J end by 6 bases, with 12 bases between. Germline CDR1 reads SGHAT; CDR2 reads FQNNGV. The CDR3 length is 12 residues. In DNA form, the CDR3 reads TGTGCCAGCAGTACCGGACAGACCGAGCAGTACTTC. Translating it yields CASSTGQTEQYF.

J is TRBJ2-1 and V is TRBV6-4; maybe TRBD2 (5 bases). The germline V gene has CDR1 MRHNA and CDR2 SNTAGT. The CDR3 is 15 amino acids. V lost 6 bases to trimming and J lost 0 bases, with 12 bases between them. CDR3 bases: TGTGCCAGCAGAGTAAGCGGCAGCTCCTACAATGAGCAGTTCTTC. Translating it yields CASRVSGSSYNEQFF.

This clone showed up just once. The chain uses TRBV30 and TRBJ1-3; 9 nucleotides agree with TRBD1. The CDR3 spans 13 residues. The germline V gene encodes CDR1 GTSNPN and CDR2 SVGIG (reference sequence). V was clipped by 7 bases and J by 4 bases; unmatched bases: 5. The CDR3 DNA reads TGTGCCTCCGGACAGGGGTACGGAAACACCATATATTTT. Translated, it gives CASGQGYGNTIYF.

This clone appeared a single time. The chain joins TRBV27 to TRBJ2-3, with TRBD1 identical over 9 bases. The V and J ends lost 5 bases and 2 bases, in that order; junction bases with no gene match: 5. There are 15 residues in the CDR3. Germline lookup yields CDR1 MNHEY and CDR2 SMNVEV (reference sequence). This CDR3 reads CASSGWDRDTDTQYF. The DNA for the CDR3 is TGTGCCAGCAGTGGATGGGACAGGGACACAGATACGCAGTATTTT.

J is TRBJ1-5 and V is TRBV11-2; 10 bases match TRBD1. Trimming took 0 bases from V and 2 from J; bases not matched to a gene: 13. Germline V gene lookup returns CDR1 SGHAT and CDR2 FQNNGV. The CDR3 covers 20 residues. CDR3 nucleotide sequence: TGTGCCAGCAGCTTAGATGGGGGGACAGGGGATCAGGGAGGCAATCAGCCCCAGCATTTT. Translated: CASSLDGGTGDQGGNQPQHF.

This sequence joins TRBV30 and TRBJ2-1; TRBD2 agrees at 13 bases. V was clipped by 6 bases and J by 0 bases; unmatched bases: 14. CDR1 and CDR2 (germline): GTSNPN, SVGIG (reference sequence). The CDR3 sequence is 19 residues long. The CDR3: CACLGPIGTSGTSYNEQFF. CDR3 bases: TGTGCCTGCTTGGGCCCGATTGGGACTAGCGGGACCTCCTACAATGAGCAGTTCTTC. Complete variable domain (other parts from reference TRBV30 and TRBJ2-1): SQTIHQWPATLVQPVGSPLSLECTVEGTSNPNLYWYRQAAGRGLQLLFYSVGIGQISSEVPQNLSASRPQDRQFILSSKKLLLSDSGFYLCACLGPIGTSGTSYNEQFFGPGTRLTVL.

The V call is TRBV11-2, the J call TRBJ2-1; TRBD2 aligns across 9 bases. CDR1 is SGHAT, CDR2 FQNNGV, per germline. The CDR3 spans 15 residues. Unmatched junction bases numbered 1, after V lost 0 bases and J lost 4 bases. Here the CDR3 reads CASSLEAGGYNEQFF. The CDR3 region has the DNA TGTGCCAGCAGCTTAGAGGCGGGGGGGTACAATGAGCAGTTCTTC. The whole variable domain, filled in from reference TRBV11-2 and TRBJ2-1, reads EAGVAQSPRYKIIEKRQSVAFWCNPISGHATLYWYQQILGQGPKLLIQFQNNGVVDDSQLPKDRFSAERLKGVDSTLKIQPAKLEDSAVYLCASSLEAGGYNEQFFGPGTRLTVL.

The rearrangement uses TRBV4-1 and TRBJ1-5, with 9 bases matching TRBD1. Trimming took 4 bases from V and 2 from J; bases not matched to a gene: 6. CDR3 length: 16 amino acids. Germline V gives CDR1 MGHRA, CDR2 YSYEKL. CDR3 sequence (DNA): TGCGCCAGCAGCCTGGAGGGACAGGGAGGCAATCAGCCCCAGCATTTT. Its translation: CASSLEGQGGNQPQHF.

This clone was seen once. The chain recombines TRBV7-2 with TRBJ2-7; D gene unclear. Germline V gene sequence: CDR1 SGHTA, CDR2 FQGNSA. The ends were cut back, 6 bases at V and 0 bases at J, with 12 bases in the middle. The CDR3 is 14 residues long. CDR3 amino acids: CASRPYGTSYEQYF. The CDR3 region has the DNA TGTGCCAGCAGGCCCTACGGCACCTCCTACGAGCAGTACTTC.

This clone was found once. The chain uses TRBV7-2 and TRBJ2-2, with TRBD2 matching 7 bases. Germline CDR1 is SGHTA and CDR2 is FQGNSA. The CDR3 loop spans 12 amino acids. J gave up 4 bases and V 8 bases, and 1 base lay outside the gene matches. The CDR3 DNA reads TGTGCCAGCTGGGGGGGCACCGGGGAGCTGTTTTTT. This sequence encodes CASWGGTGELFF.

The chain links TRBV29-1 to TRBJ2-3; TRBD1 aligns across 8 bases. V lost 0 bases, J lost 6 bases, and 2 bases stayed unmatched. This CDR3 contains 13 residues. Germline values: CDR1 SQVTM, CDR2 ANQGSEA. CDR3 coding DNA: TGCAGCGTTGAAGAGCCAGGGGGCGATACGCAGTATTTT. Residues: CSVEEPGGDTQYF.

The chain links TRBV7-8 to TRBJ2-3, with unresolved D. The CDR3 spans 14 residues. The V end lost 5 bases, the J end lost 0 bases, and 9 bases lay between the germline ends. CDR1 and CDR2 (germline): SGHVS, FQNEAQ. Here the CDR3 DNA reads TGTGCCAGCAGCCCCTCCGGCAGCACAGATACGCAGTATTTT. Residues: CASSPSGSTDTQYF.